The 16 T cell receptor beta chains presented below share a single source sample, sequenced in a study of graft-versus-host responses after intestinal transplantation. Using immunoSEQ multiplex PCR, the repertoire was profiled, and TCRdb retains in-frame clones only, with some absent. This table holds over 80,000 clones, about 82% found once. The sequenced sample was PBMCs, obtained 255 days after intestinal transplant. The receptor source for this set is a human patient who received an intestinal transplant, so some T cells may come from the graft donor.

V and J are TRBV27 and TRBJ2-2, with 8 bases aligning to TRBD1. CDR3 length: 19 residues. Trimming cost V 5 bases and J 3 bases; bases outside gene matches: 17. The germline V gene has CDR1 MNHEY and CDR2 SMNVEV (reference sequence). The CDR3 sequence: CASSRDPGQVYLDTGELFF. In nucleotides, the CDR3 is TGTGCCAGCAGTCGGGACCCGGGACAGGTGTACTTGGACACCGGGGAGCTGTTTTTT.

The V call is TRBV15, the J call TRBJ2-2; D is ambiguous. The CDR3 consists of 15 residues. Germline V gene lookup returns CDR1 LNHNV and CDR2 YYDKDF (reference sequence). V shed 1 base and J shed 4 bases, with 10 bases lying between them. As DNA, the CDR3 is TGTGCCACCAGCAGAGTCCGGCCGACCACCGGGGAGCTGTTTTTT. Protein: CATSRVRPTTGELFF.

The chain employs TRBV14 and TRBJ1-1; D gene uncertain. The length of the CDR3 is 11 residues. The ends were cut back, 3 bases at V and 6 bases at J, with 5 bases in the middle. Germline V gene sequence: CDR1 SGHDN, CDR2 FVKESK. CDR3 nucleotides: TGTGCCAGCAGCCATTCTTCTGAAGCTTTCTTT. Protein: CASSHSSEAFF.

This chain uses TRBV2 with TRBJ1-2; TRBD1 matches 8 bases. Germline V gives CDR1 SNHLY, CDR2 FYNNEI. This CDR3 contains 14 residues. Trimming cost V 6 bases and J 2 bases; bases outside gene matches: 5. Here the CDR3 reads CASSPGQGNYGYTF. The CDR3 region has the DNA TGTGCCAGCAGCCCCGGACAGGGAAACTATGGCTACACCTTC. The full variable domain, with the rest looked up from reference TRBV2 and TRBJ1-2, is EPEVTQTPSHQVTQMGQEVILRCVPISNHLYFYWYRQILGQKVEFLVSFYNNEISEKSEIFDDQFSVERPDGSNFTLKIRSTKLEDSAMYFCASSPGQGNYGYTFGSGTRLTVV.

The chain couples TRBV19 to TRBJ1-3, with D maybe TRBD1 (6 bases). The germline V gene encodes CDR1 LNHDA and CDR2 SQIVND (reference sequence). The CDR3 has 17 residues. The V gene lost 8 bases and the J gene lost 0 bases, with 20 bases spanning the gap. The CDR3 sequence: CASPRGRAPTSGNTIYF. The DNA for the CDR3 is TGTGCCAGTCCTAGGGGGAGGGCGCCTACCTCTGGAAACACCATATATTTT.

The V and J genes are TRBV28 and TRBJ2-7; D gene uncertain. The CDR3 has 14 amino acids. CDR1 is MDHEN, CDR2 SYDVKM, per germline. The germline V and J ends were trimmed by 10 bases and 0 bases, with 16 bases remaining between them. DNA of the CDR3: TGTGCCACCTCCTCCCCTTACCTCTCCTACGAGCAGTACTTC. This sequence encodes CATSSPYLSYEQYF.

The genes are TRBV2 and TRBJ1-5; 8 positions match TRBD1. Germline CDR1 SNHLY, CDR2 FYNNEI. V was clipped by 4 bases and J by 5 bases; unmatched bases: 4. The CDR3 is 14 amino acids. For the CDR3, the DNA is TGTGCCAGCAGTGTGGAACAGGGGGATCAGCCCCAGCATTTT. Protein product: CASSVEQGDQPQHF.

V usage is TRBV10-2 and J usage is TRBJ2-7; no clear D gene. Deletions cut 3 bases from V and 5 bases from J, with 17 bases between. CDR1 is WSHSY and CDR2 is SAAADI in the germline V gene. The CDR3 runs 15 residues. DNA of the CDR3: TGCGCCAGCAGTGAAGGCCGGATTGTGAAAAACGAGCAGTACTTC. It is translated as CASSEGRIVKNEQYF.

The chain has TRBV5-4 and TRBJ1-6; 7 bases line up with TRBD1. Germline lookup yields CDR1 SGHNT and CDR2 YYREEE (reference sequence). The junction had 10 bases not matched to a gene; V was cut back by 5 bases and J by 14 bases. CDR3 length equals 13 residues. Written as DNA, the CDR3 is TGTGCCAGCAGGCCCGGTAAACAGGGGACCCTCCACTTT. Encoded protein: CASRPGKQGTLHF.

This chain connects TRBV5-6 to TRBJ1-6; D may be TRBD1 (5 bases). The V end was cut by 2 bases, the J end by 3 bases, with 9 bases between. In germline, CDR1 is SGHDT, CDR2 YYEEEE. CDR3 length: 15 residues. The CDR3 coding sequence is TGTGCCAGCAGCTTCGACAGAAACTATAATTCACCCCTCCACTTT. Translating it yields CASSFDRNYNSPLHF.

The rearrangement joins TRBV10-1 to TRBJ1-5; a possible D gene is TRBD1 (5 bases). The CDR3 is 14 residues long. Trimming removed 4 bases from V and 10 bases from J, with 17 bases in between. From germline, CDR1 is WNHNN and CDR2 SYGVQD (reference sequence). CDR3 in DNA: TGCGCCAGCAGTGCAGGGTTGGAAGGGCAACCCCAGCATTTT. Its translation: CASSAGLEGQPQHF.

The gene calls are TRBV10-2 and TRBJ2-5; D gene unclear. V was shortened by 4 bases and J by 3 bases, with 3 bases between the two germline ends. CDR1 is WSHSY, CDR2 SAAADI, per germline. CDR3 length: 11 residues. CDR3 bases: TGCGCCAGCAGTGTGGAAGAGACCCAGTACTTC. It encodes CASSVEETQYF.

This chain links TRBV13 with TRBJ1-1; 10 bases fit TRBD1. The CDR3 runs 14 residues. In germline, CDR1 is PRHDT, CDR2 FYEKMQ (reference sequence). V shed 5 bases, J shed 2 bases, and the junction held 2 bases outside the gene matches. The CDR3 here is CASSRQGANTEAFF. The CDR3 nucleotides read TGTGCCAGCAGCCGACAGGGGGCAAACACTGAAGCTTTCTTT.

The rearrangement joins TRBV13 to TRBJ2-2; TRBD2 matches at 11 bases. The CDR3 length is 16 residues. Trimming took 5 bases from V and 5 from J; bases not matched to a gene: 7. The V gene's germline CDR1 is PRHDT and CDR2 FYEKMQ (reference sequence). CDR3 residues: CASSPQGLAVTGELFF. CDR3 nucleotide sequence: TGTGCCAGCAGCCCCCAGGGACTAGCGGTGACCGGGGAGCTGTTTTTT.

V is TRBV5-1 and J is TRBJ2-2; the D is unclear. Germline V lookup: CDR1 SGHRS, CDR2 YFSETQ. The CDR3 is 17 residues long. Trimming stripped 0 bases from V and 1 base from J, with 13 bases between. Here the CDR3 reads CASSLALHPQNTGELFF. The CDR3 DNA follows: TGCGCCAGCAGCTTGGCTTTACACCCGCAGAACACCGGGGAGCTGTTTTTT.

V and J are TRBV27 and TRBJ2-7; D possibly corresponds to TRBD2 (6 bases). Germline assignment: CDR1 MNHEY and CDR2 SMNVEV (reference sequence). Between the trimmed V and J ends, which lost 5 bases and 4 bases, there was a span of 21 bases. The CDR3 has 16 amino acids. The CDR3 loop reads CASSPGTERVGYEQYF. CDR3 bases: TGTGCCAGCAGTCCCGGGACTGAACGAGTTGGGTACGAGCAGTACTTC.